This T cell receptor (beta chain) was captured by sequencing in a study of PD-L1 blockade in urothelial cancer. Study background: The patients' atezolizumab therapy, 1,200 mg intravenously every 3 weeks, started around 2014. Median T cell yield from blood was about 130,000. Timepoints chosen for blood analysis were 3 weeks (second dose) and 6 weeks after treatment start. About 85% of the 29 patients were men with bladder-origin urothelial cancer.

Repertoires were generated with immunoSEQ multiplex PCR, while TCRdb's copy carries only in-frame clones and drops some. This table holds about 51,000 clones, about 86% found once. CDR3 size: 17 residues. Germline assignment: CDR1 SGHAT and CDR2 FQNNGV. Trimming left V 0 bases short and J 4 bases short, with 17 bases between. Sequencing was performed on PBMCs, taken around atezolizumab (anti-PD-L1) treatment. The sequence derives from a man aged 55 to 70 with urothelial cancer. The V call is TRBV11-2, the J call TRBJ2-3, with a possible D match to TRBD1 (6 bases). As DNA, the CDR3 is TGTGCCAGCAGCTTAGATGGGTGGGGGCTGGGTCCAGATACGCAGTATTTT. It specifies CASSLDGWGLGPDTQYF.